Listed here is a single TCR beta chain. The antigen is unknown. Donors in the study were healthy people who gave bone marrow. The CDR3 is 14 amino acids. In germline, CDR1 is LGHNA, CDR2 YNFKEQ. This sample was included in a study of cytomegalovirus exposure and HLA in healthy donors. Study-wide points: Cytomegalovirus-associated status was assigned to approximately 160 TCR beta chains. The Asian-associated ancestry cluster reportedly had fewer N-insertions than the approximately 700-donor mean in a later analysis.

A multiplex PCR was run with 60 Vbeta primers and 13 Jbeta primers. Method: immunoSEQ multiplex PCR; TCRdb's copy keeps in-frame clones and lacks some. The table for this sample gives some 55,000 clones. Sequencing input: PBMCs. The clonotype comes from a man younger than 35 in good health and CMV-seropositive. This sequence joins TRBV4-2 and TRBJ2-5; 7 positions agree with TRBD2. Gene TRBJ2-7 matches the end of the DNA better, so the J call may be wrong. The CDR3 sequence: CASSHTSEAYEQYF. CDR3 coding DNA: TGTGCCAGCAGCCACACTAGCGAGGCCTACGAGCAGTACTTC.